This TCR beta chain was identified during a study of shared clonotypes between healthy human individuals. Between the trimmed V and J ends, which lost 1 base and 9 bases, there was a span of 5 bases. There are 11 residues in the CDR3. Per the germline V gene, CDR1 is SGHTS and CDR2 is YDEGEE. With regard to this clone: Its antigen is unknown.

A CD45RA-negative memory subset and a CD45RA+ naive subset were separated from the CD4+ cells. TCRdb's table, derived via immunoSEQ multiplex PCR, lists solely in-frame clones and lacks some. Of roughly 200,000 clones in the sample, 66% were seen once. Findings of the study overall: Unshared clonotypes carried lower generation probabilities than those common to all four donors. In several donors, about 5% of naive CD4 clonotypes appeared in common. Memory subsets generally showed smaller estimated richness than naive subsets did.

The sequenced sample consisted of memory CD4+ T cells sorted from blood. Specified subset: CD45RA-negative fraction. The TCR sequence derives from a man aged 25-40 years in good health. The genes are TRBV5-8 and TRBJ1-5; D is ambiguous. The CDR3 sequence is CASSLKRPQHF. The CDR3 bases are TGTGCCAGCAGCTTGAAGCGGCCCCAGCATTTT.